The clone carrying this TCR beta chain was observed a few times. Its specificity is not known. TCRdb analysed the 5' RACE reads with MiXCR anew, one entry per CDR3 protein. The sample consists of under 250,000 distinct CDR3 sequences, around a tenth of them appearing once. The record originates from a study of identical twins. Points from the study as a whole: Memory repertoires showed no such pattern, whereas abundant cord blood beta clonotypes carried fewer insertions. With beta out-of-frame sequences, excess sharing by twins was weaker.

The junction had 9 bases not matched to a gene; V was cut back by 1 base and J by 8 bases. This CDR3 region has 17 residues. Germline CDR1 MGHRA, CDR2 YSYEKL. The chain has TRBV4-1 and TRBJ2-1; 12 nucleotides align to TRBD2. The receptor's source is a woman aged 18-29 years in good health. The specimen was memory (CD45RO+) T cells sorted from blood. Written as DNA, the CDR3 is TGCGCCAGCAGCCAAGCTGTGAGACTAGCGGGGGTAGATGAGCAGTTCTTC. Amino acid sequence: CASSQAVRLAGVDEQFF.